The 20 T cell receptor beta chains below come from one sample, sequenced in a study of cytomegalovirus exposure and HLA in healthy donors. PCR employed 60 Vbeta and 13 Jbeta primers. The method was immunoSEQ multiplex PCR; TCRdb's version includes in-frame clones alone and lacks a portion of them. The sample lists some 130,000 clones; 70% to 85% were seen once. Sequences were obtained from PBMCs. These receptors all stem from a boy aged 2-15 years in good health and CMV-seronegative.

In the case of this clone: Other nucleotide sequences from this sample produce the same CDR3. This chain links TRBV9 with TRBJ2-3, with D tentatively TRBD1 (7 bases). This CDR3 is built from 17 residues. From germline, CDR1 is SGDLS and CDR2 YYNGEE. V lost 0 bases to trimming and J lost 0 bases, with 14 bases between them. The CDR3 DNA is TGTGCCAGCAGCGTAGGTCCCAGGGGGGCTAGCACAGATACGCAGTATTTT. Translated: CASSVGPRGASTDTQYF. Full variable domain (remainder filled in from reference TRBV9 and TRBJ2-3): DSGVTQTPKHLITATGQRVTLRCSPRSGDLSVYWYQQSLDQGLQFLIQYYNGEERAKGNILERFSAQQFPDLHSELNLSSLELGDSALYFCASSVGPRGASTDTQYFGPGTRLTVL.

The rearrangement links TRBV4-1 to TRBJ2-5, with D possibly matching TRBD1 (6 bases). Germline lookup yields CDR1 MGHRA and CDR2 YSYEKL. The CDR3 consists of 14 residues. The V end was cut by 4 bases, the J end by 2 bases, with 11 bases between. The CDR3 loop reads CASSPRTAQETQYF. CDR3 DNA: TGCGCCAGCAGCCCCAGGACAGCTCAAGAGACCCAGTACTTC.

The CDR3 nucleotides read TGCGCCAGCACCCTCACCGGGACAGGAGTGGTTGGCTACACCTTC. This encodes CASTLTGTGVVGYTF. The chain joins TRBV4-1 to TRBJ1-2, with 8 nucleotides matching TRBD1. The V gene's germline CDR1 is MGHRA and CDR2 YSYEKL. The CDR3 sequence is 15 residues long. The J segment lost 7 bases and the V segment lost 7 bases, leaving 14 bases of the junction unmatched.

With respect to this clone: The junction and the germline gene differ at one end; a read error may be behind it. The chain combines TRBV28 with TRBJ1-6; 9 bases are shared with TRBD1. CDR3 length: 14 residues. Germline-derived CDR1 and CDR2 are MDHEN and SYDVKM. The CDR3 protein is CASSHRDRDSLLHF. The CDR3 coding sequence is TGTGCCAGCAGCCACCGGGACAGGGATTCACTCCTCCACTTT.

V usage is TRBV7-3 and J usage is TRBJ2-6; D gene unclear. V lost 4 bases and J 1 base, leaving 5 bases between the germline ends. In germline, CDR1 is SGHTA, CDR2 FQGTGA. The CDR3 length is 14 residues. CDR3 sequence (DNA): TGTGCCAGCAGCTCTACTTCTGGGGCCAACGTCCTGACTTTC. Its protein product is CASSSTSGANVLTF.

With regard to this clone: An end of the junction differs from the germline gene, which may be a read error. V gene TRBV7-9 combines with J gene TRBJ2-7; possible D gene TRBD1, 6 bases. CDR1 is SEHNR and CDR2 is FQNEAQ in the germline V gene (reference sequence). This CDR3 spans 16 amino acids. CDR3 nucleotides: TGTTCCAGCAGCTTAGTTAGGGGGTCCTACTCCTACGAGCAGTACTTC. It translates to CSSSLVRGSYSYEQYF.

This chain connects TRBV16 to TRBJ1-5; D gene ambiguous. This CDR3 has 15 residues. The germline V gene encodes CDR1 KGHSY and CDR2 FQNENV. The V gene lost 3 bases and the J gene lost 6 bases, with 15 bases spanning the gap. The chain's CDR3 is CASSQYGGEGQPQHF. The CDR3 DNA reads TGTGCCAGCAGCCAGTATGGCGGGGAGGGTCAGCCCCAGCATTTT.

CDR3 in amino acids: CASSVVGAHGNTIYF. CDR3 nucleotides: TGTGCCAGCAGCGTAGTAGGGGCTCATGGAAACACCATATATTTT. J is TRBJ1-3 and V is TRBV9; the D gene is possibly TRBD1 (5 bases). V dropped 0 bases and J dropped 3 bases, with 10 bases sitting between them. This CDR3 is 15 amino acids long. CDR1 SGDLS and CDR2 YYNGEE come from the germline V gene.

V gene TRBV7-9 combines with J gene TRBJ1-6; tentative D call: TRBD1 (6 bases). V was clipped by 0 bases and J by 4 bases, with 10 bases between them. Germline values: CDR1 SEHNR, CDR2 FQNEAQ (reference sequence). The CDR3 is 16 residues long. The CDR3 region is CASSLAQGKYNSPLHF. CDR3 nucleotide sequence: TGTGCCAGCAGCTTAGCGCAGGGGAAGTATAATTCACCCCTCCACTTT.

The chain employs TRBV30 and TRBJ2-3; 7 bases fit TRBD2. V dropped 4 bases and J dropped 6; count of bases not matched to a gene: 10. This CDR3 is 14 amino acids long. Germline-derived CDR1 and CDR2 are GTSNPN and SVGIG (reference sequence). CDR3: CAWTAGRDVDTQYF. CDR3 bases: TGTGCCTGGACAGCGGGAAGAGATGTGGATACGCAGTATTTT.

The genes are TRBV19 and TRBJ1-1, with TRBD1 identical over 8 bases. Germline CDR1 reads LNHDA; CDR2 reads SQIVND (reference sequence). There are 13 residues in the CDR3. Unmatched junction bases numbered 7, after V lost 6 bases and J lost 7 bases. CDR3 in DNA: TGTGCCAGTAGGACCGGGACAGGCGTTGAAGCTTTCTTT. As protein: CASRTGTGVEAFF.

The CDR3 DNA sequence: TGTGCCAGCAGTTCGATAGGGGTCCGGGGACACGAGCAGTACGTC. Translation: CASSSIGVRGHEQYV. The chain combines TRBV27 with TRBJ2-7; D may be TRBD1 or TRBD2 (5 bases each). The V gene lost 4 bases and the J gene lost 5 bases, with 18 bases spanning the gap. The CDR3 has 15 residues. Germline assignment: CDR1 MNHEY and CDR2 SMNVEV (reference sequence).

A single count supports this clone. The chain is built from TRBV27 and TRBJ1-2, with 8 bases matching TRBD1. V trimming: 5 bases; J trimming: 4 bases; junction bases outside the gene matches: 3. Germline CDR1 MNHEY, CDR2 SMNVEV (reference sequence). The CDR3 length is 13 residues. The CDR3, as DNA: TGTGCCAGCAGTCCAGGGACAGGCTATGGCTACACCTTC. Amino acids: CASSPGTGYGYTF.

Notes on this clone: No conserved phenylalanine or tryptophan ends this CDR3, so it is likely a read error. This chain uses TRBV6-1 with TRBJ1-5; 8 bases align to TRBD1. V lost 3 bases and J lost 7; bases outside the gene matches: 8. Germline V gene data show CDR1 as MNHNS and CDR2 as SASEGT. The CDR3 loop spans 15 amino acids. For the CDR3, the DNA is TGTGCCAGCAGTGACAGGTCAGGGGGCGCCCAGCCCCAGCATCTT. Translated: CASSDRSGGAQPQHL.

About this clone itself: This same CDR3 is encoded by further DNA sequences in the sample. The V and J genes are TRBV29-1 and TRBJ1-2; the match to TRBD1 covers 9 bases. After removal of 7 bases from V and 5 bases from J, the junction contained 2 bases not matched to a gene. Germline CDR1 and CDR2: SQVTM and ANQGSEA. The CDR3 consists of 11 residues. Here the CDR3 DNA reads TGCAGCGCAGGGACAGGGTATGGCTACACCTTC. This gives the protein CSAGTGYGYTF.

This clone was detected only a few times. The rearrangement links TRBV18 to TRBJ2-5; 7 positions agree with TRBD1. CDR3 length: 15 amino acids. Germline CDR1 and CDR2: KGHSH and LQKENI. Unmatched junction bases numbered 9, after V lost 4 bases and J lost 4 bases. The CDR3 nucleotides read TGTGCCAGCTCACTATGGACAGGCTCGAGAGAGACCCAGTACTTC. Its protein is CASSLWTGSRETQYF.

This clone was recorded a few times. The chain combines TRBV6-1 with TRBJ2-3; D might be TRBD2 (5 bases). The germline gives CDR1 MNHNS, CDR2 SASEGT. This CDR3 is 15 amino acids long. Trimming cost V 3 bases and J 4 bases, with 14 bases left between them. CDR3 protein: CASSDLAGGSDTQYF. CDR3 nucleotide sequence: TGTGCCAGCAGTGATTTGGCAGGCGGGTCAGATACGCAGTATTTT.

The chain recombines TRBV7-9 with TRBJ1-1; weak D call: TRBD1 (5 bases). V was trimmed by 3 bases and J by 4 bases, leaving 12 bases between them. The V gene's germline CDR1 is SEHNR and CDR2 FQNEAQ (reference sequence). The CDR3 has 14 residues. CDR3 bases: TGTGCCAGCAGCTTTGGCGGAGGGGCCACTGAAGCTTTCTTT. Translation gives CASSFGGGATEAFF.

This clone was observed a single time. The chain has TRBV6-6 and TRBJ1-6; perhaps TRBD1 as D (5 bases). This CDR3 has 15 residues. Trimming took 0 bases from V and 9 from J, leaving 12 bases between them. Germline CDR1 MNHNY, CDR2 SVGAGI (reference sequence). The CDR3 DNA reads TGTGCCAGCAGTTACTCGACACAGGACGCTTCACCCCTCCACTTT. Protein sequence: CASSYSTQDASPLHF.

The chain is built from TRBV19 and TRBJ2-3, with TRBD1 matching 7 bases. With V trimmed by 5 bases and J by 4 bases, 9 bases remained unmatched. CDR3 length equals 15 residues. Germline CDR1 and CDR2: LNHDA and SQIVND (reference sequence). The CDR3 sequence is CASSLTGSPSDTQYF. The CDR3 coding sequence is TGTGCCAGTAGTTTGACAGGGAGTCCCTCAGATACGCAGTATTTT.